The source of this TCR beta chain is a study of CD8+CD57+ T cells in acquired aplastic anemia. For CDR3 and TCR beta VDJ profiling, genomic DNA was the template used. MiXCR, run by TCRdb on the reads, gives a single entry per CDR3 protein. This sample has about 98,000 distinct CDR3 sequences, with about 63% found just once. CDR3 length equals 16 residues. CDR1 is LGHNA, CDR2 YSLEER, per germline. J gave up 6 bases and V 4 bases, and 6 bases lay outside the gene matches. By flow cytometry, patients selected for sequencing had shown an expansion of CD8+CD57+ cells. The TCR was taken from a human donor with aplastic anemia. The gene calls are TRBV4-3 and TRBJ2-2, with 12 bases matching TRBD1. Sequences were obtained from sorted CD4+, CD8+, or CD8+CD57+ T cells (not recorded which) from PBMCs. The DNA for the CDR3 is TGCGCCAGCAGCCCCGGGGGGACAGGGGGCCCCGGGGAGCTGTTTTTT. Amino acid sequence: CASSPGGTGGPGELFF.